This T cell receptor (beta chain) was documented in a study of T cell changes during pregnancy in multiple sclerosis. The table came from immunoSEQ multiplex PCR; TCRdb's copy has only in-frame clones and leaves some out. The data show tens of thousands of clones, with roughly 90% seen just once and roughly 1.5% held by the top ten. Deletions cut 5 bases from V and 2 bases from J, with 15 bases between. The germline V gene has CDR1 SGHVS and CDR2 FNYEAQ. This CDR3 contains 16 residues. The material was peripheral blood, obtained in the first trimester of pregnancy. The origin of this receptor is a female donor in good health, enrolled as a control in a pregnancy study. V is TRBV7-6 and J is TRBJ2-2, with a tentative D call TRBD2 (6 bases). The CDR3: CASSPPAGKNTGELFF. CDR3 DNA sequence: TGTGCCAGCAGCCCCCCAGCGGGCAAAAACACCGGGGAGCTGTTTTTT.